Following are 18 T cell receptor beta chains from one sample sequenced in a study of response to subunit inactivated influenza vaccine listed by TCRdb under 2018. The receptor library was made with RT-PCR. Sequencing used an Illumina HiSeq 2500. TCRdb cleaned the public reads at Q25 with fastp, built clones with MiXCR and kept in-frame beta chains. Rows with a matching CDR3 protein are joined into one entry that keeps the most common DNA and genes. A total of about 610,000 distinct CDR3 sequences appear in this sample, 12% to 15% of them only once. The top ten clonotypes cover 8.5% to 14% of the sample. Specimen: PBMCs from blood, collected 11 to 12 days after vaccination. All receptors come from a man in his fifties or sixties who received an inactivated influenza vaccine. Donor details come from another sample of the same person, matched by shared clones.

This clonotype has a handful of counts. The V and J genes are TRBV7-2 and TRBJ2-3; 9 bases agree with TRBD2. The germline V gene encodes CDR1 SGHTA and CDR2 FQGNSA. V lost 1 base, J lost 6 bases, and 5 bases stayed unmatched. This CDR3 spans 15 amino acids. This chain's CDR3 is CASSLGGLAADTQYF. CDR3 DNA: TGTGCCAGCAGCTTAGGGGGACTAGCTGCTGATACGCAGTATTTT.

The chain joins TRBV4-1 to TRBJ2-1; D assignment may be TRBD1 or TRBD2 (5 bases each). CDR3 length: 17 residues. Trimming shortened V by 4 bases and J by 5 bases, and 21 bases separated the two germline ends. The germline gives CDR1 MGHRA, CDR2 YSYEKL. CDR3 nucleotides: TGCGCCAGCAGCCGAGGGGCGGGCCTTGTAAGGGACAATGAGCAGTTCTTC. Its translation is CASSRGAGLVRDNEQFF.

A single count supports this clonotype. The chain recombines TRBV12-3 or TRBV12-4 with TRBJ1-3, with D uncertain. CDR3 size: 16 residues. Trimming shortened V by 0 bases and J by 8 bases, and 17 bases separated the two germline ends. The CDR3 here is CASSLAVGRHRDTIYF. The CDR3 DNA is TGTGCCAGCAGTTTAGCGGTCGGACGGCATAGGGACACCATATATTTT.

This clonotype showed up many times. The CDR3 sequence: CSARGTGNQPQHF. In nucleotides, the CDR3 is TGCAGTGCTAGAGGGACAGGCAATCAGCCCCAGCATTTT. The V gene is TRBV20-1, the J gene TRBJ1-5; D might be TRBD1 (6 bases). V lost 1 base to trimming and J lost 2 bases, with 6 bases between them. Per germline, CDR1 DFQATT and CDR2 SNEGSKA (reference sequence). The CDR3 consists of 13 residues.

This clonotype was counted a few times. The CDR3 nucleotides are TGTGCCAGCACTCAAGGGGGACTGGGGGCCTACGAGCAGTACTTC. It codes for CASTQGGLGAYEQYF. V and J are TRBV12-3 or TRBV12-4 and TRBJ2-7; D may correspond to TRBD1 or TRBD2 (6 bases each). V was trimmed by 7 bases and J by 2 bases, leaving 18 bases between them. The length of the CDR3 is 15 residues.

The V gene is TRBV5-1, the J gene TRBJ2-5, with 8 bases matching TRBD2. Germline CDR1 is SGHRS and CDR2 is YFSETQ. The CDR3 loop spans 17 amino acids. Trimming at V came to 0 bases and at J to 1 base, leaving 8 bases not matched to a gene. The CDR3 nucleotides are TGCGCCAGCAGCTTGGTTAGTAGCGGGGTACTCCAAGAGACCCAGTACTTC. This sequence encodes CASSLVSSGVLQETQYF.

This clonotype was counted between two and nine times. The genes are TRBV29-1 and TRBJ2-2, with 11 bases identical to TRBD2. Germline V gene lookup returns CDR1 SQVTM and CDR2 ANQGSEA. The V gene end was trimmed by 5 bases and the J gene end by 6 bases; junction bases not matched to a gene: 5. This CDR3 is 14 amino acids long. Here the CDR3 reads CSVTTSGMAGELFF. CDR3 DNA: TGCAGCGTTACGACTAGCGGGATGGCCGGGGAGCTGTTTTTT.

The V gene is TRBV12-3 or TRBV12-4, the J gene TRBJ1-3; maybe TRBD1 (6 bases). The CDR3 is 14 amino acids. V lost 6 bases and J 0 bases, leaving 9 bases between the germline ends. The CDR3 here is CASRRDISGNTIYF. Here the CDR3 DNA reads TGTGCCAGCAGGCGGGACATCTCTGGAAACACCATATATTTT.

The V gene is TRBV20-1, the J gene TRBJ2-1; 7 nucleotides match TRBD1. V gave up 1 base and J gave up 5 bases; unmatched junction bases: 8. The CDR3 spans 15 residues. The germline V gene has CDR1 DFQATT and CDR2 SNEGSKA (reference sequence). In DNA form, the CDR3 reads TGCAGTGCTAGAGTGAGAGGGACAGCCCACAATGAGCAGTTCTTC. Amino acids: CSARVRGTAHNEQFF.

V gene TRBV4-3 combines with J gene TRBJ2-5, with 7 bases lining up with TRBD2. J lost 3 bases, V lost 4 bases, and 14 bases had no gene match. Germline V gene data show CDR1 as LGHNA and CDR2 as YSLEER. The length of the CDR3 is 17 residues. The CDR3 bases are TGCGCCAGCAGCCCTACATTGGGCGGGAGTGGGGAAGAGACCCAGTACTTC. It encodes CASSPTLGGSGEETQYF.

The chain combines TRBV28 with TRBJ1-6; no definite D call. V lost 5 bases to trimming and J lost 7 bases, with 12 bases between them. The CDR3 is made up of 14 amino acids. Looked up from germline, CDR1 is MDHEN and CDR2 is SYDVKM. The CDR3 DNA is TGTGCCAGCAGTCAAGGCGCCAGGAATTCACCCCTCCACTTT. This encodes CASSQGARNSPLHF.

The chain uses TRBV2 and TRBJ2-1; 7 nucleotides align to TRBD1. There are 18 residues in the CDR3. Germline V gene sequence: CDR1 SNHLY, CDR2 FYNNEI. With V trimmed by 5 bases and J by 1 base, 14 bases remained unmatched. CDR3 nucleotides: TGTGCCAGCAGTCCACGCAGGACAGGTCTTGCTTCCTACAATGAGCAGTTCTTC. The encoded protein is CASSPRRTGLASYNEQFF.

This clonotype was counted a single time. The junction departs from the called germline gene at one end, perhaps through a read error. The V gene is TRBV12-3 or TRBV12-4, the J gene TRBJ2-1; D possibly corresponds to TRBD2 (5 bases). The CDR3 is 14 residues long. CDR3 sequence (DNA): TGTGTCAGCAGTGCTACTCTAGCCTCATATGAGCAGTTCTTC. Protein: CVSSATLASYEQFF.

This clonotype turned up a few times. The V call is TRBV5-1, the J call TRBJ2-3, with TRBD2 as a possible D gene (5 bases). The germline V gene has CDR1 SGHRS and CDR2 YFSETQ. This CDR3 comprises 15 residues. V was pared by 4 bases and J by 4 bases, with 16 bases between. CDR3 sequence: CASSEIGSGSDTQYF. CDR3 in DNA: TGCGCCAGCAGCGAGATCGGCTCGGGGTCAGATACGCAGTATTTT.

This clonotype was observed a few times. The V call is TRBV19, the J call TRBJ2-7, with unresolved D. The CDR3 covers 15 residues. V gave up 0 bases and J gave up 6 bases, with 15 bases separating them. Germline loops: CDR1 LNHDA, CDR2 SQIVND (reference sequence). The CDR3 nucleotides are TGTGCCAGTAGTATAGACTCTGACTCCTACACCGAGCAGTACTTC. This codes for CASSIDSDSYTEQYF.

The chain joins TRBV30 to TRBJ1-2; D unresolved. This CDR3 has 18 amino acids. The ends were cut back, 1 base at V and 2 bases at J, with 23 bases in the middle. CDR1 GTSNPN and CDR2 SVGIG come from the germline V gene (reference sequence). CDR3 sequence reads: CAWSAARVRRKPNYGYTF. The CDR3 region has the DNA TGTGCCTGGAGTGCTGCCCGGGTTCGCCGAAAACCAAACTATGGCTACACCTTC.

This clonotype was seen many times. This rearrangement joins TRBV5-1 to TRBJ2-2, with D perhaps matching TRBD1 (5 bases). The CDR3 is 16 residues long. V lost 3 bases to trimming and J lost 5 bases, with 17 bases between them. Germline CDR1 and CDR2: SGHRS and YFSETQ. The CDR3: CASSSELAGLTGELFF. The CDR3 DNA is TGCGCCAGCAGCTCGGAATTAGCAGGGCTTACCGGGGAGCTGTTTTTT.

This clonotype occurred a few times. The chain carries TRBV15 and TRBJ2-5; no clear D gene. The CDR3 spans 14 residues. The germline gives CDR1 LNHNV, CDR2 YYDKDF (reference sequence). V dropped 4 bases and J dropped 2 bases, with 11 bases sitting between them. The CDR3 reads CATSKATEQETQYF. CDR3 nucleotides: TGTGCCACCAGCAAGGCAACAGAACAAGAGACCCAGTACTTC.